The clone carrying this T cell receptor beta chain has a count of ten or more. Its specificity is not known. This record belongs to a study of regulatory T cells in long-lasting Graves disease. CDR3-region Arm-PCR and iRepertoire HTBI primers produced the TCR beta libraries. One entry per CDR3 protein, called by TCRdb with MiXCR from the multiplex PCR reads. The sample has hundreds of thousands of distinct CDR3 sequences; more than 15% are singletons. Study-wide results and limits: Thyroid tissue was not sampled; only peripheral blood was.

Stated time point: newly diagnosed GD, antithyroid drugs for less than 3 months. There was RNA extracted from PBMCs, and the TCR library was made from it. V dropped 3 bases and J dropped 0 bases, with 5 bases sitting between them. This CDR3 is built from 13 residues. These sequences were also reported in another study, on T cells in Graves' hyperthyroidism and ophthalmopathy.

The specimen was peripheral blood mononuclear cells (PBMCs), collected at new diagnosis, from a patient treated with antithyroid drugs. This clonotype was sampled from a woman aged 40-60 years with Graves disease. V and J are TRBV12-3 or TRBV12-4 and TRBJ2-5; D unresolved. The CDR3 loop is CASSLWNQETQYF. As DNA, the CDR3 is TGTGCCAGCAGTTTGTGGAACCAAGAGACCCAGTACTTC.